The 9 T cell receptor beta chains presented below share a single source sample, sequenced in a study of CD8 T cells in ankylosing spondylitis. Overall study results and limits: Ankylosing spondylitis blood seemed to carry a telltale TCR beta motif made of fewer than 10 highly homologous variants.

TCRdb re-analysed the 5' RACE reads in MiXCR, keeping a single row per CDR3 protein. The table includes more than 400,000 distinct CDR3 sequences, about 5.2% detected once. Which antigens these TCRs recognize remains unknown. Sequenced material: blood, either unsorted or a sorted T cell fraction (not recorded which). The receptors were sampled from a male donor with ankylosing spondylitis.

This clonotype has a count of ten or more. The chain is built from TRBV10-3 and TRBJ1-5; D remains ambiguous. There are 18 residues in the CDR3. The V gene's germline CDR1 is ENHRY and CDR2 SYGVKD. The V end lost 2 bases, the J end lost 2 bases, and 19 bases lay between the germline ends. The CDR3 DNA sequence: TGTGCCATCAGTGAGGGGTTGGGTAGGGCCGAGCGCAATCAGCCCCAGCATTTT. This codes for CAISEGLGRAERNQPQHF.

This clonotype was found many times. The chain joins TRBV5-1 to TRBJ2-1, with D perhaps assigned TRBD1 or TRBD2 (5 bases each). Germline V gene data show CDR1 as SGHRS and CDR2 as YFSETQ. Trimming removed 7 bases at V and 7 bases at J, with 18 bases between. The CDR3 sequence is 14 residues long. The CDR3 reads CASGREGWDNEQFF. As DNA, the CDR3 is TGCGCCAGCGGTAGAGAGGGGTGGGATAATGAGCAGTTCTTC. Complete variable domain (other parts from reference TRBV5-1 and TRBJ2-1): KAGVTQTPRYLIKTRGQQVTLSCSPISGHRSVSWYQQTPGQGLQFLFEYFSETQRNKGNFPGRFSGRQFSNSRSEMNVSTLELGDSALYLCASGREGWDNEQFFGPGTRLTVL.

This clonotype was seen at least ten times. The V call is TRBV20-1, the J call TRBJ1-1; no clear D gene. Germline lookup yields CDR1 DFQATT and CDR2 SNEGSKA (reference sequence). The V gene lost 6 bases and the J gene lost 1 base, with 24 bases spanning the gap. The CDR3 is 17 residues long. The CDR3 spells CSAGPGPAIYGNTEAFF. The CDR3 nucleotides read TGCAGTGCCGGGCCGGGCCCCGCGATTTATGGGAACACTGAAGCTTTCTTT.

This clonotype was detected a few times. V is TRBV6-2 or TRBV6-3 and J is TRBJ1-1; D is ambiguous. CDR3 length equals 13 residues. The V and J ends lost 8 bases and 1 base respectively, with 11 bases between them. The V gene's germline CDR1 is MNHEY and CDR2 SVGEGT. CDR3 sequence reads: CASAKTSNTEAFF. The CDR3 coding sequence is TGTGCCAGCGCAAAGACATCGAACACTGAAGCTTTCTTT.

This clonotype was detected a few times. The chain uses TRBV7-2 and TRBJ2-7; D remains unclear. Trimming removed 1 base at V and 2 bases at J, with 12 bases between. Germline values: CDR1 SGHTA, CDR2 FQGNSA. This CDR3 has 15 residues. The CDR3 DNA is TGTGCCAGCAGCTTAGAGGGCAGGAGCGCCTACGAGCAGTACTTC. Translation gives CASSLEGRSAYEQYF.

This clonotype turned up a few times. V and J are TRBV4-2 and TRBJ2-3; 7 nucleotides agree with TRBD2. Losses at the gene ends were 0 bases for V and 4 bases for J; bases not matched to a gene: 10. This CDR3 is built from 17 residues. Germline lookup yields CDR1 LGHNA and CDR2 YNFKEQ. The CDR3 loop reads CASSQDYGGGRSDTQYF. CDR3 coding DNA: TGTGCCAGCAGCCAAGATTACGGCGGGGGAAGATCAGATACGCAGTATTTT.

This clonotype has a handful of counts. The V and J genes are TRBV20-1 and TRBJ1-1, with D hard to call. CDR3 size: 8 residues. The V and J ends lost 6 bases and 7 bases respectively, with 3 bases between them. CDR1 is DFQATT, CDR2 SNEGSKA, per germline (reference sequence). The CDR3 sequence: CSANEAFF. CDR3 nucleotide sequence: TGCAGTGCCAATGAAGCTTTCTTT.

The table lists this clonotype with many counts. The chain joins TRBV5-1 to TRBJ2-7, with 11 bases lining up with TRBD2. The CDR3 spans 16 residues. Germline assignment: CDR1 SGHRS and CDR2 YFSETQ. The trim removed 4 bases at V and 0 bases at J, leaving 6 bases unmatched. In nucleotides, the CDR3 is TGCGCCAGCAGCCTTGAGACTAGCGGGGTCTCCTACGAGCAGTACTTC. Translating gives CASSLETSGVSYEQYF.

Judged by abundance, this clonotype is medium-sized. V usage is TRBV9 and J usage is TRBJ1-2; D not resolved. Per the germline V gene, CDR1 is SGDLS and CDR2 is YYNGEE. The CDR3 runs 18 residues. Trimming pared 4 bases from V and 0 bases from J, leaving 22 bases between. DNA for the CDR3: TGTGCCAGCAGCCCCTCTCCGAAGTTGGGTCCTCCTAACTATGGCTACACCTTC. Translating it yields CASSPSPKLGPPNYGYTF. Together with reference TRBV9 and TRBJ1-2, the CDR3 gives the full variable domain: DSGVTQTPKHLITATGQRVTLRCSPRSGDLSVYWYQQSLDQGLQFLIQYYNGEERAKGNILERFSAQQFPDLHSELNLSSLELGDSALYFCASSPSPKLGPPNYGYTFGSGTRLTVV.